This T cell receptor beta chain was captured by sequencing in a study of Graves' ophthalmopathy and Graves' hyperthyroidism. Study-wide context: Stable hyperthyroid donors showed no ophthalmopathy during 18 months follow-up.

The CDR3 contains 16 residues. Unmatched junction bases numbered 2, after V lost 4 bases and J lost 0 bases. Germline V gene sequence: CDR1 LGHDT, CDR2 YNNKEL (reference sequence). As diagnostic evidence, clinical symptoms, serum thyroxine, TRAb, thyroid ultrasound and orbital computed tomography were relied upon. Broader study findings: As the model predicted ophthalmopathy progression, it achieved a sensitivity of 70.59% and a specificity of 72.22%.

RNA transcripts were the source from which TCR beta CDR3 regions were amplified. Second-round multiplex PCR followed a first-round RT-PCR using HTBI primers. MiXCR, run by TCRdb on the multiplex PCR reads, gives a single entry per CDR3 protein. The profile shows about 590,000 distinct CDR3 sequences, under 45% of them singletons. This clonotype has just a few counts. What it binds is not known. The sequence derives from an adult man with Graves' hyperthyroidism. The source material was peripheral blood or thyroid tissue (not recorded which). The genes are TRBV3-1 and TRBJ2-2; 10 bases match TRBD1. In nucleotides, the CDR3 is TGTGCCAGCAGCCTGGACAGGGGGGCGAACACCGGGGAGCTGTTTTTT. It is translated as CASSLDRGANTGELFF.